Below are 26 T cell receptor beta chains sequenced from a single sample in a study of T cell responses to AZD1222 COVID-19 vaccine. Sequencing was performed with immunoSEQ multiplex PCR; in TCRdb, only in-frame clones are kept and a portion is missing. The sample shows roughly 100,000 clones, less than 90% of them seen only once. Sequencing was performed on peripheral blood, taken on day 0 of AZD1222 vaccination. The receptor source for this set is an adult in good health.

The CDR3 nucleotides are TGTGCCAGCAGTTCCCACCGACTAGCGGGGGGGCCGGGGCACACCGGGGAGCTGTTTTTT. As protein: CASSSHRLAGGPGHTGELFF. J is TRBJ2-2 and V is TRBV27, with 14 bases matching TRBD2. In germline, CDR1 is MNHEY, CDR2 SMNVEV (reference sequence). Trimming cost V 4 bases and J 3 bases; bases outside gene matches: 13. The CDR3 is 20 residues long.

This clone appeared a single time. This chain links TRBV6-5 with TRBJ1-1, with 9 bases fitting TRBD1. Losses at the gene ends were 7 bases for V and 1 base for J; bases not matched to a gene: 1. Germline CDR1 reads MNHEY; CDR2 reads SVGAGI. The CDR3 contains 13 residues. The DNA for the CDR3 is TGTGCCAGCATGGACAGGGGGAACACTGAAGCTTTCTTT. Translated, it gives CASMDRGNTEAFF.

This chain connects TRBV6-1 to TRBJ1-2, with D possibly being TRBD1 (6 bases). With 3 bases removed from V and 5 bases from J, the gap between germline ends came to 16 bases. CDR3 length equals 15 residues. CDR1 and CDR2 from the germline V gene are MNHNS and SASEGT. CDR3 DNA: TGTGCCAGCAGTGACATCGGCAGGGGTTCTTATGGCTACACCTTC. It is translated as CASSDIGRGSYGYTF.

The chain is built from TRBV29-1 and TRBJ1-2, with D hard to call. This CDR3 region has 10 residues. V lost 4 bases and J lost 4, with 4 bases in between. Germline-derived CDR1 and CDR2 are SQVTM and ANQGSEA. CDR3 sequence (DNA): TGCAGCGTTGCGACCTATGGCTACACCTTC. It is translated as CSVATYGYTF.

The chain combines TRBV28 with TRBJ2-1; unclear D gene. This CDR3 has 16 residues. V dropped 7 bases and J dropped 0 bases, with 16 bases sitting between them. Germline V gene data show CDR1 as MDHEN and CDR2 as SYDVKM. Here the CDR3 DNA reads TGTGCCAGCACCCCCCCGGGCAGTTTCTCCTACAATGAGCAGTTCTTC. Translated, it gives CASTPPGSFSYNEQFF.

This clone was seen more than once but under ten times. V is TRBV11-3 and J is TRBJ2-1, with a tentative D call TRBD2 (6 bases). The V gene's germline CDR1 is SGHNT and CDR2 YENEEA. V lost 5 bases and J lost 11, with 13 bases in between. The CDR3 is 12 residues long. CDR3 in DNA: TGTGCCAGCAGCGGGGGGAGCCATAAGCAGTTCTTC. Protein product: CASSGGSHKQFF.

This clone appeared once. This sequence joins TRBV7-9 and TRBJ1-4, with 7 bases that match TRBD1. The CDR3 spans 13 residues. V lost 6 bases, J lost 5 bases, and 3 bases stayed unmatched. Germline CDR1 reads SEHNR; CDR2 reads FQNEAQ (reference sequence). The CDR3 loop is CASRPGQNEKLFF. The CDR3 region has the DNA TGTGCCAGCAGACCGGGACAGAATGAAAAACTGTTTTTT.

This clone has only one observation. The V gene is TRBV2, the J gene TRBJ1-1, with a possible D match to TRBD1 (5 bases). CDR1 is SNHLY, CDR2 FYNNEI, per germline. CDR3 length: 14 residues. V was shortened by 4 bases and J by 2 bases, with 11 bases between the two germline ends. CDR3 bases: TGTGCCAGCAGTGGCAGGGTAGGCAACACTGAAGCTTTCTTT. It translates to CASSGRVGNTEAFF.

The chain is built from TRBV7-3 and TRBJ2-1, with TRBD2 as a possible D gene (7 bases). Germline CDR1 SGHTA, CDR2 FQGTGA. Trimming removed 5 bases from V and 4 bases from J, with 24 bases in between. This CDR3 is 18 amino acids long. As DNA, the CDR3 is TGTGCCAGCAGCCCATCCCCAAGTTTGGGGGGGGCTTACAATGAGCAGTTCTTC. Its translation: CASSPSPSLGGAYNEQFF. The full variable domain, rest sourced from reference TRBV7-3 and TRBJ2-1, is GAGVSQTPSNKVTEKGKYVELRCDPISGHTALYWYRQSLGQGPEFLIYFQGTGAADDSGLPNDRFFAVRPEGSVSTLKIQRTERGDSAVYLCASSPSPSLGGAYNEQFFGPGTRLTVL.

V and J are TRBV19 and TRBJ2-3, with 7 positions matching TRBD2. Germline-derived CDR1 and CDR2 are LNHDA and SQIVND (reference sequence). V lost 6 bases to trimming and J lost 3 bases; unmatched junction nucleotides: 12. This CDR3 contains 16 residues. The DNA for the CDR3 is TGTGCCAGTAGAAGCCCCCGGGGGGACGGGACAGATACGCAGTATTTT. The encoded protein is CASRSPRGDGTDTQYF.

The chain couples TRBV25-1 to TRBJ2-3, with 10 bases matching TRBD2. CDR3 size: 16 residues. Germline V lookup: CDR1 MGHDK, CDR2 SYGVNS. The trim removed 3 bases at V and 2 bases at J, leaving 5 bases unmatched. The CDR3 spells CASSDPSGGFTDTQYF. The CDR3, as DNA: TGTGCCAGCAGTGACCCTAGCGGGGGTTTCACAGATACGCAGTATTTT.

This clone was observed once. The chain recombines TRBV2 with TRBJ2-7, with no clear D. V shed 9 bases and J shed 2 bases, with 17 bases lying between them. The V gene's germline CDR1 is SNHLY and CDR2 FYNNEI. This CDR3 comprises 14 residues. CDR3 coding DNA: TGTGCCAGTAAAGACCGTACAGTAACCTACGAGCAGTACTTC. It specifies CASKDRTVTYEQYF.

The chain carries TRBV19 and TRBJ1-1; tentatively, D is TRBD1 (6 bases). Trimming took off 2 bases at V and 6 bases at J, with 22 bases between the two ends. CDR3 size: 17 residues. Germline CDR1 is LNHDA and CDR2 is SQIVND (reference sequence). The CDR3 nucleotides read TGTGCCAGTAGTATATTAGGGGGACCCCACGCGGTCGCTGAAGCTTTCTTT. It specifies CASSILGGPHAVAEAFF.

The J gene is TRBJ2-1, the V gene TRBV7-7; the match to TRBD1 covers 9 bases. The CDR3 loop spans 15 amino acids. The germline V gene encodes CDR1 SSHAT and CDR2 FNYEAQ (reference sequence). V dropped 5 bases and J dropped 4; count of bases not matched to a gene: 6. The CDR3: CASSPSGTGYNEQFF. The DNA for the CDR3 is TGTGCCAGCAGCCCCTCCGGGACAGGGTACAATGAGCAGTTCTTC.

The chain has TRBV9 and TRBJ2-1; D possibly corresponds to TRBD2 (5 bases). Germline loops: CDR1 SGDLS, CDR2 YYNGEE. Trimming took off 9 bases at V and 4 bases at J, with 35 bases between the two ends. The CDR3 covers 20 residues. As DNA, the CDR3 is TGTGCCAACCCGCTTCGGGCTAGCACGATTCTTCATACTGATTACAATGAGCAGTTCTTC. Residues: CANPLRASTILHTDYNEQFF.

This clone was seen a single time. The rearrangement uses TRBV7-2 and TRBJ2-3, with D perhaps given as TRBD1 or TRBD2 (6 bases each). V was pared by 4 bases and J by 0 bases, with 11 bases between. The germline CDR1 and CDR2 sequences are SGHTA and FQGNSA. The CDR3 length is 15 residues. CDR3 bases: TGTGCCAGCAGCTCCTGGGGGGCTAGCACAGATACGCAGTATTTT. It specifies CASSSWGASTDTQYF.

The table lists this clone with a count of one. This chain links TRBV19 with TRBJ1-5; no definite D call. The CDR3 sequence is 14 residues long. CDR1 LNHDA and CDR2 SQIVND come from the germline V gene (reference sequence). With 10 bases removed from V and 0 bases from J, the gap between germline ends came to 13 bases. The CDR3 DNA follows: TGTGCCACTGCTTGGGGATATAGCAATCAGCCCCAGCATTTT. This translates into CATAWGYSNQPQHF.

The gene calls are TRBV29-1 and TRBJ1-2; perhaps TRBD1 as D (6 bases). The CDR3 consists of 13 residues. Germline CDR1 is SQVTM and CDR2 is ANQGSEA. The V end was cut by 5 bases, the J end by 4 bases, with 14 bases between. Written as DNA, the CDR3 is TGCAGCGTTTGGGGGGGCGCGAGCTATGGCTACACCTTC. Protein product: CSVWGGASYGYTF.

This chain connects TRBV6-5 to TRBJ2-7, with a tentative D call TRBD1 (6 bases). Between the trimmed V and J ends, which lost 0 bases and 2 bases, there was a span of 8 bases. The CDR3 totals 14 residues. The germline gives CDR1 MNHEY, CDR2 SVGAGI. CDR3 nucleotide sequence: TGTGCCAGCAGTTACTCGACAGGCCCCTACGAGCAGTACTTC. Translation gives CASSYSTGPYEQYF.

The genes are TRBV7-9 and TRBJ1-5; the D is unclear. This CDR3 comprises 14 residues. Germline V gives CDR1 SEHNR, CDR2 FQNEAQ (reference sequence). Trimming pared 1 base from V and 1 base from J, leaving 5 bases between. CDR3 bases: TGTGCCAGCAGCTTAGGGGCAAGCAATCAGCCCCAGCATTTT. This codes for CASSLGASNQPQHF. Based on the CDR3 plus reference TRBV7-9 and TRBJ1-5, the full variable domain is DTGVSQNPRHKITKRGQNVTFRCDPISEHNRLYWYRQTLGQGPEFLTYFQNEAQLEKSRLLSDRFSAERPKGSFSTLEIQRTEQGDSAMYLCASSLGASNQPQHFGDGTRLSIL.

CDR3 bases: TGTGCCAGCAGCCCAGGGACCGGGGAGCTGTTTTTT. Protein product: CASSPGTGELFF. The chain recombines TRBV5-6 with TRBJ2-2, with D possibly matching TRBD1 (5 bases). The germline CDR1 and CDR2 sequences are SGHDT and YYEEEE. Trimming took off 4 bases at V and 5 bases at J, with 6 bases between the two ends. The CDR3 has 12 amino acids.

The V and J genes are TRBV2 and TRBJ1-2, with 8 bases matching TRBD1. CDR3 length: 14 residues. Trimming took 10 bases from V and 2 from J; bases not matched to a gene: 9. Germline CDR1 is SNHLY and CDR2 is FYNNEI. This chain's CDR3 is CATLTRQGNYGYTF. In DNA form, the CDR3 reads TGTGCCACCTTGACCCGACAGGGGAACTATGGCTACACCTTC.

V usage is TRBV13 and J usage is TRBJ1-2; 8 positions match TRBD1. V shed 6 bases, J shed 6 bases, and the junction held 12 bases outside the gene matches. The length of the CDR3 is 15 residues. CDR1 is PRHDT, CDR2 FYEKMQ, per germline (reference sequence). The CDR3 loop is CASSFGQGVYDGYTF. The CDR3 DNA reads as TGTGCCAGCAGTTTCGGACAGGGCGTTTACGATGGCTACACCTTC.

The CDR3 loop reads CASRGGGGSNQPQHF. The CDR3, as DNA: TGTGCCAGTCGAGGGGGGGGAGGGAGCAATCAGCCCCAGCATTTT. The chain employs TRBV19 and TRBJ1-5, with D perhaps TRBD1 (6 bases). The germline gives CDR1 LNHDA, CDR2 SQIVND (reference sequence). The CDR3 runs to 15 residues. Trimming shortened V by 8 bases and J by 1 base, and 15 bases separated the two germline ends. The whole variable domain, remainder taken from reference TRBV19 and TRBJ1-5, is DGGITQSPKYLFRKEGQNVTLSCEQNLNHDAMYWYRQDPGQGLRLIYYSQIVNDFQKGDIAEGYSVSREKKESFPLTVTSAQKNPTAFYLCASRGGGGSNQPQHFGDGTRLSIL.

About this clone itself: Mismatch with germline at one junction end may stem from a read error. The chain carries TRBV7-7 and TRBJ2-1; 11 nucleotides match TRBD2. CDR3 size: 15 residues. CDR1 and CDR2 (germline): SSHAT, FNYEAQ (reference sequence). Written as DNA, the CDR3 is TGTGCTAGCAGCTTGCTAGCGGGGGGTGACAATGAGCAGTTCTTC. Protein product: CASSLLAGGDNEQFF.

This sequence joins TRBV18 and TRBJ2-2, with D possibly TRBD1 on 5 matching bases. V shed 2 bases and J shed 4 bases, with 8 bases lying between them. The CDR3 runs 14 residues. Germline CDR1 is KGHSH and CDR2 is LQKENI. The CDR3 is CASSPTDSTGELFF. The DNA of the CDR3 is TGTGCCAGCTCACCAACCGACAGCACCGGGGAGCTGTTTTTT.